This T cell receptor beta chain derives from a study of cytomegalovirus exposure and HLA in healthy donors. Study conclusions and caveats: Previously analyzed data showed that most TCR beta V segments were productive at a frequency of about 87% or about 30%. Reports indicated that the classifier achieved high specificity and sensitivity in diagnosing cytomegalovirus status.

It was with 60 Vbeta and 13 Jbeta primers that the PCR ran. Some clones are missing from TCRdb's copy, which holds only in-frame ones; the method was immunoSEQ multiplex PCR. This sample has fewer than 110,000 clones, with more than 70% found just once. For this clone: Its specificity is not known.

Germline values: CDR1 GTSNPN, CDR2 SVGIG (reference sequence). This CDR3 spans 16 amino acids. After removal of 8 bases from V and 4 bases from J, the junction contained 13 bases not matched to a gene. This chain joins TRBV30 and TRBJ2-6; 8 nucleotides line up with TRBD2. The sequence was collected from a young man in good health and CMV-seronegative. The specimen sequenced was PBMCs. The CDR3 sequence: CAGRGALQTGANVLTF. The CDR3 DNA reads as TGTGCCGGGCGGGGGGCCCTCCAAACCGGGGCCAACGTCCTGACTTTC.